Following are 28 T cell receptor beta chains from one sample sequenced in a study of blood T cells in healthy people across ages. A sample-barcoded 5' primer and a J-beta primer mix were used in a second PCR of about 7 to 11 cycles. MiXCR, applied by TCRdb to the 5' RACE reads, yields one record per CDR3 protein. The data show 1.5 million to 1.9 million distinct CDR3 sequences, 40% to 45% seen once. Sequenced material: blood. These TCRs come from a young woman in good health.

This clonotype was seen a few times. This chain joins TRBV7-9 and TRBJ2-4, with D possibly being TRBD2 (6 bases). V lost 2 bases, J lost 1 base, and 9 bases lay in between. Germline V gene data show CDR1 as SEHNR and CDR2 as FQNEAQ (reference sequence). The CDR3 sequence is 15 residues long. The CDR3 is CASSLTSSAKNIQYF. The DNA of the CDR3 is TGTGCCAGCAGCTTAACTAGCTCGGCCAAAAACATTCAGTACTTC.

The chain uses TRBV20-1 and TRBJ2-2; 10 bases fit TRBD1. This CDR3 region has 15 residues. Looked up from germline, CDR1 is DFQATT and CDR2 is SNEGSKA (reference sequence). Unmatched junction bases numbered 8, after V lost 4 bases and J lost 6 bases. CDR3 in DNA: TGCAGTGCTACGAGACAGGGGGCCTTGTCCGGGGAGCTGTTTTTT. Translation: CSATRQGALSGELFF.

This clonotype has more than one count but fewer than ten. The chain carries TRBV7-9 and TRBJ1-1, with D uncertain. This CDR3 spans 15 amino acids. Trimming removed 5 bases from V and 11 bases from J, with 24 bases in between. Germline V gene sequence: CDR1 SEHNR, CDR2 FQNEAQ (reference sequence). CDR3 nucleotides: TGTGCCAGCAGCAGCACCCGACACCCACCTGGCTCGGCTTTCTTT. Translated, it gives CASSSTRHPPGSAFF.

In its sample, this clonotype was seen a few times. The chain recombines TRBV27 with TRBJ2-1; perhaps TRBD2 as D (5 bases). The CDR3 is 14 residues long. V dropped 6 bases and J dropped 6 bases, with 15 bases sitting between them. Germline V gene sequence: CDR1 MNHEY, CDR2 SMNVEV (reference sequence). Written as DNA, the CDR3 is TGTGCCAGCAGCACATCGGGGTGGGGCAATGAGCAGTTCTTC. It is translated as CASSTSGWGNEQFF.

The gene calls are TRBV11-2 and TRBJ2-3, with 8 bases fitting TRBD2. In germline, CDR1 is SGHAT, CDR2 FQNNGV. Trimming took 2 bases from V and 2 from J; bases not matched to a gene: 6. The CDR3 has 16 residues. The CDR3 protein is CASSLYTSGYTDTQYF. CDR3 nucleotides: TGTGCCAGCAGCTTATACACTAGCGGATACACAGATACGCAGTATTTT.

This clonotype was observed a handful of times. V is TRBV27 and J is TRBJ2-7; weak D call: TRBD2 (7 bases). V was trimmed by 4 bases and J by 1 base, leaving 14 bases between them. Germline V lookup: CDR1 MNHEY, CDR2 SMNVEV (reference sequence). This CDR3 contains 15 residues. CDR3 protein: CASSSRGAPSYEQYF. The CDR3 DNA follows: TGTGCCAGCAGTTCCCGGGGGGCCCCATCCTACGAGCAGTACTTC.

The chain carries TRBV12-3 or TRBV12-4 and TRBJ2-1; 13 nucleotides align to TRBD2. CDR3 length: 18 residues. J gave up 2 bases and V 6 bases, and 10 bases lay outside the gene matches. The CDR3 spells CASRAGLAGAPAYNEQFF. CDR3 bases: TGTGCCAGCAGAGCCGGACTAGCGGGAGCCCCGGCCTACAATGAGCAGTTCTTC.

CDR3 nucleotide sequence: TGTGCCTGGAGTGTCATGGTTGGGCCCCAGCATTTT. This gives the protein CAWSVMVGPQHF. The V call is TRBV30, the J call TRBJ1-5; no definite D call. The CDR3 length is 12 residues. The V and J ends lost 0 bases and 9 bases respectively, with 9 bases between them. CDR1 is GTSNPN, CDR2 SVGIG, per germline (reference sequence).

This clonotype was found once. The chain employs TRBV25-1 and TRBJ1-2; the D gene is possibly TRBD1 (6 bases). This CDR3 contains 15 residues. Germline V lookup: CDR1 MGHDK, CDR2 SYGVNS. V was shortened by 1 base and J by 7 bases, with 16 bases between the two germline ends. CDR3 sequence reads: CASSEWGGGLGGYTF. The CDR3 DNA sequence: TGTGCCAGCAGTGAATGGGGGGGCGGGTTAGGTGGCTACACCTTC.

V and J are TRBV28 and TRBJ2-7, with TRBD2 matching 9 bases. Trimming cost V 7 bases and J 0 bases; bases outside gene matches: 13. This CDR3 region has 17 residues. From germline, CDR1 is MDHEN and CDR2 SYDVKM. CDR3 sequence: CASKLQGLARSSYEQYF. The CDR3 region has the DNA TGTGCCAGCAAGTTACAGGGACTAGCTCGGAGCTCCTACGAGCAGTACTTC.

Concerning this clonotype itself: Being one base from a much bigger clone, this may be a read error. J is TRBJ1-2 and V is TRBV30; no clear D. Trimming removed 8 bases from V and 8 bases from J, with 21 bases in between. The CDR3 is 13 residues long. Germline assignment: CDR1 GTSNPN and CDR2 SVGIG (reference sequence). The CDR3 DNA is TGTGCCCGGACCCGTCGGGCGGCTGAGGGCTACACCTTC. Protein product: CARTRRAAEGYTF.

CDR3: CASSQGLADEQYF. CDR3 sequence (DNA): TGTGCCAGCAGCCAGGGACTAGCGGACGAGCAGTACTTC. The J gene is TRBJ2-5, the V gene TRBV4-2; 11 bases fit TRBD2. Judging by the DNA end, TRBJ2-7 fits better; the J call may be wrong. Per germline, CDR1 LGHNA and CDR2 YNFKEQ. CDR3 size: 13 residues.

This clonotype has ten or more counts. The J gene is TRBJ1-6, the V gene TRBV4-1; 9 bases are shared with TRBD1. V dropped 2 bases and J dropped 0; count of bases not matched to a gene: 8. CDR3 size: 19 residues. The germline V gene encodes CDR1 MGHRA and CDR2 YSYEKL. CDR3 in DNA: TGCGCCAGCAGCCAATGGACAGGGGTCACGAGCTCCTATAATTCACCCCTCCACTTT. This translates into CASSQWTGVTSSYNSPLHF.

In its sample, this clonotype was seen a few times. This chain connects TRBV12-3 or TRBV12-4 to TRBJ2-7, with 7 bases that match TRBD2. The J call could be wrong; TRBJ2-5 is a better fit for the DNA end. This CDR3 is built from 15 residues. The CDR3 DNA is TGTGCCAGCAGTCCCGGACTAGGCCTCCAAGAGACCCAGTACTTC. It translates to CASSPGLGLQETQYF.

The genes are TRBV20-1 and TRBJ1-6; D possibly corresponds to TRBD1 (5 bases). The germline V and J ends were trimmed by 0 bases and 9 bases, with 9 bases remaining between them. Germline V gene lookup returns CDR1 DFQATT and CDR2 SNEGSKA (reference sequence). CDR3 length equals 13 residues. CDR3: CSARDRVSSPLHF. DNA for the CDR3: TGCAGTGCTAGAGACAGGGTCAGTTCACCCCTCCACTTT.

There are a few counts of this clonotype. The chain is built from TRBV4-1 and TRBJ2-3, with a possible D match to TRBD1 (6 bases). V dropped 0 bases and J dropped 2 bases, with 12 bases sitting between them. The CDR3 loop spans 16 amino acids. In germline, CDR1 is MGHRA, CDR2 YSYEKL. CDR3 coding DNA: TGCGCCAGCAGCCAAGAACCGGACAGAGACACAGATACGCAGTATTTT. Translated: CASSQEPDRDTDTQYF.

The V gene is TRBV20-1, the J gene TRBJ1-2; possibly TRBD1 for D (5 bases). Trimming cost V 3 bases and J 7 bases, with 15 bases left between them. The germline CDR1 and CDR2 sequences are DFQATT and SNEGSKA (reference sequence). This CDR3 has 13 residues. As DNA, the CDR3 is TGCAGTGCTAGGGTGGCAGGGTCGGTTGGCTACACCTTC. Residues: CSARVAGSVGYTF.

The chain joins TRBV7-9 to TRBJ2-3, with D uncertain. The CDR3 extends over 14 amino acids. With 0 bases removed from V and 0 bases from J, the gap between germline ends came to 4 bases. CDR1 and CDR2 from the germline V gene are SEHNR and FQNEAQ (reference sequence). CDR3 residues: CASSLAYSTDTQYF. For the CDR3, the DNA is TGTGCCAGCAGCTTAGCGTACAGCACAGATACGCAGTATTTT.

The rearrangement joins TRBV5-1 to TRBJ1-1, with D unresolved. Trimming left V 3 bases short and J 5 bases short, with 14 bases between. This CDR3 region has 14 residues. CDR1 is SGHRS, CDR2 YFSETQ, per germline. CDR3 residues: CASSSGRAKTEAFF. In DNA form, the CDR3 reads TGCGCCAGCAGCTCCGGGAGGGCCAAGACTGAAGCTTTCTTT.

V gene TRBV4-3 combines with J gene TRBJ2-7, with D perhaps given as TRBD1 or TRBD2 (5 bases each). Germline values: CDR1 LGHNA, CDR2 YSLEER. Trimming pared 2 bases from V and 1 base from J, leaving 9 bases between. There are 14 residues in the CDR3. This CDR3 reads CASSQRDGSYEQYF. The CDR3 DNA follows: TGCGCCAGCAGCCAAAGGGACGGATCCTACGAGCAGTACTTC.

The V call is TRBV7-3, the J call TRBJ2-5, with D tentatively TRBD2 (6 bases). The CDR3 totals 14 residues. V was clipped by 0 bases and J by 11 bases, with 16 bases between them. Germline V CDR1 and CDR2: SGHTA, FQGTGA. The DNA of the CDR3 is TGTGCCAGCAGCTTAACGGGCTCGGGGGTTGAGCAGTACTTC. It translates to CASSLTGSGVEQYF.

This clonotype was observed many times. The chain has TRBV6-5 and TRBJ2-7; 7 positions agree with TRBD1. Germline V lookup: CDR1 MNHEY, CDR2 SVGAGI. With V trimmed by 2 bases and J by 3 bases, 1 base remained unmatched. There are 13 residues in the CDR3. The CDR3, as DNA: TGTGCCAGCAGTTACGCAGGGGGCTACGAGCAGTACTTC. Translated: CASSYAGGYEQYF.

The chain uses TRBV7-2 and TRBJ2-1, with TRBD2 matching over 7 bases. The J call could be wrong; TRBJ2-7 is a better fit for the DNA end. The CDR3 runs to 15 residues. CDR1 and CDR2 from the germline V gene are SGHTA and FQGNSA. The DNA of the CDR3 is TGTGCCAGCACCATTGTGGCTAGCGGTGAGGATGAGCAGTACTTC. Its protein product is CASTIVASGEDEQYF.

V is TRBV4-3 and J is TRBJ1-1; D gene unclear. Germline CDR1 reads LGHNA; CDR2 reads YSLEER. V was trimmed by 4 bases and J by 5 bases, leaving 17 bases between them. This CDR3 is built from 15 residues. The CDR3 DNA follows: TGCGCCAGCAGCCGCGAGGAATTACCTGGGACTGAAGCTTTCTTT. Translating gives CASSREELPGTEAFF.

CDR3 DNA sequence: TGTGCCAGCAGTGTAGCAACAAGGGATGGTTCCACCTTC. Translating it yields CASSVATRDGSTF. The chain has TRBV6-1 and TRBJ1-2; no firm D call. This CDR3 has 13 residues. The germline gives CDR1 MNHNS, CDR2 SASEGT. V was clipped by 4 bases and J by 13 bases, with 19 bases between them.

This clonotype was detected only a few times. The rearrangement uses TRBV2 and TRBJ1-1; 7 bases align to TRBD1. The CDR3 contains 13 residues. With 7 bases clipped from V and 3 bases from J, the junction kept 5 bases outside the gene matches. From germline, CDR1 is SNHLY and CDR2 FYNNEI. CDR3 protein: CASIRGLYTEAFF. In nucleotides, the CDR3 is TGTGCCAGCATTAGGGGGCTCTACACTGAAGCTTTCTTT.

V usage is TRBV4-1 and J usage is TRBJ2-4, with D perhaps assigned TRBD1 or TRBD2 (5 bases each). TRBJ2-7 explains the end of the DNA better; the J call may be wrong. This CDR3 is 15 amino acids long. Germline CDR1 MGHRA, CDR2 YSYEKL. For the CDR3, the DNA is TGCGCCAGCAGCCAAGATTGGTTGGGGGTCTACGAGCAGTACTTC. Protein: CASSQDWLGVYEQYF.

The chain couples TRBV29-1 to TRBJ2-1, with D tentatively TRBD1 (6 bases). This CDR3 has 13 amino acids. CDR1 and CDR2 from the germline V gene are SQVTM and ANQGSEA. V was trimmed by 4 bases and J by 10 bases, leaving 17 bases between them. The DNA for the CDR3 is TGCAGCGTTGGGGGGCAGTTCACAGTGGAGCAGTTCTTC. Amino acids: CSVGGQFTVEQFF.